This TCR beta chain was identified during a study of vaccination and CD4 T cells after COVID-19. Trimming pared 7 bases from V and 4 bases from J, leaving 14 bases between. This CDR3 is 14 amino acids long. CDR1 LNHDA and CDR2 SQIVND come from the germline V gene (reference sequence). Indicated treatment: approximately 9-day PBMC culture with coronavirus spike peptide pools or control peptides (ViraFEST assay). Before TCRs were sequenced, ViraFEST expanded antigen-specific T cells with peptide pools. Alongside roughly 9.2 IU/ml IL-2 and about 10 ug/ml peptide pools, PBMCs were cultured at some 2 million per well. At days 3 and 7, half the medium was exchanged for fresh IL-2 medium. At the Johns Hopkins FTIC core, DNA taken from cultured CD4+ T cells was sequenced by way of the Oncomine TCR Beta short-read assay. TCRdb analysed the PCR reads with MiXCR anew, one entry per CDR3 protein. The table includes some 15,000 distinct CDR3 sequences, 55% detected once.

This clonotype has a handful of counts. The target antigen is unknown. This clonotype originated in a human donor who had recovered from COVID-19. The rearrangement joins TRBV19 to TRBJ2-1; D may correspond to TRBD1 or TRBD2 (6 bases each). Sequencing was performed on CD4+ T cells from blood, cultured in vitro, taken before SARS-CoV-2 vaccination. CDR3: CASKEGGTYNEQFF. DNA for the CDR3: TGTGCCAGTAAAGAGGGGGGCACGTACAATGAGCAGTTCTTC.